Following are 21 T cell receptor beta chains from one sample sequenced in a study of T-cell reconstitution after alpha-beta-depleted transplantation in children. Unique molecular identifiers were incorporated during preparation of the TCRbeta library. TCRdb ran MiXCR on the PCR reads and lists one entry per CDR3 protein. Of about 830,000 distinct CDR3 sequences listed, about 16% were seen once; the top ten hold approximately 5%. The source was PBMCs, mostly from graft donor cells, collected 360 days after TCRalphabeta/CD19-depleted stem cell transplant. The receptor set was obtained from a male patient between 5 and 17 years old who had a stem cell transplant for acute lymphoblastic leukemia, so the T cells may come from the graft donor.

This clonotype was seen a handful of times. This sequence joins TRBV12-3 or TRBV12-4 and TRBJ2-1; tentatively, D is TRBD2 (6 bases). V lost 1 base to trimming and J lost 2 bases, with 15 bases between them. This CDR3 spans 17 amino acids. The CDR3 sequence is CASSLDHGSSAYNEQFF. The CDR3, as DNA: TGTGCCAGCAGTTTAGATCACGGGAGTTCGGCCTACAATGAGCAGTTCTTC.

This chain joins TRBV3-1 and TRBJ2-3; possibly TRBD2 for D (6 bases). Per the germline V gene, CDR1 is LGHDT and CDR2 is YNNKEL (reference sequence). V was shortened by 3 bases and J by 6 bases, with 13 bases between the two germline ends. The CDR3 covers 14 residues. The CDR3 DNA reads TGTGCCAGCAGCCAGCCGGGACTGTCTGATACGCAGTATTTT. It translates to CASSQPGLSDTQYF.

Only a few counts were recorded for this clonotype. CDR3 coding DNA: TGTGCCAGCAGCCAAGGCCCACAGATTGCAAGATACAATGAGCAGTTCTTC. This sequence encodes CASSQGPQIARYNEQFF. This chain uses TRBV4-2 with TRBJ2-1; no clear D gene. Trimming removed 1 base at V and 4 bases at J, with 17 bases between. CDR1 and CDR2 (germline): LGHNA, YNFKEQ. The CDR3 extends over 17 amino acids.

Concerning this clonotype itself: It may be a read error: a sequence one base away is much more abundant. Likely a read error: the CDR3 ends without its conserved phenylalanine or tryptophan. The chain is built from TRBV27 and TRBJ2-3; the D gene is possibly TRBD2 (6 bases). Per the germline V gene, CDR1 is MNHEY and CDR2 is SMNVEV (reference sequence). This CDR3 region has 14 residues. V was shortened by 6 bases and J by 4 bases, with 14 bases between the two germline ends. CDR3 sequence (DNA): TGTGCCAGCAGCTTGGGGGTAGCGGCAGATACGCAGTATTCT. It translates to CASSLGVAADTQYS.

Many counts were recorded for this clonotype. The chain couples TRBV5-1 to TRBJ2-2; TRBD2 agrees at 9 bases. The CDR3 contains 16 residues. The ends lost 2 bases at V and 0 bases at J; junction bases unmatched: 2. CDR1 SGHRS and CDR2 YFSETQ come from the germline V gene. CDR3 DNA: TGCGCCAGCAGCTTCCGACTAGCGGCGAACACCGGGGAGCTGTTTTTT. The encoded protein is CASSFRLAANTGELFF.

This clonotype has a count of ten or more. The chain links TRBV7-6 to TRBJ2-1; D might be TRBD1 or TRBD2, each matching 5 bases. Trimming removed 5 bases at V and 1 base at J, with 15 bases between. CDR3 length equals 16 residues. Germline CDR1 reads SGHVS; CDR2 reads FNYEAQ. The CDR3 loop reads CASSHPGTLSYNEQFF. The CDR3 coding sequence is TGTGCCAGCAGCCACCCCGGGACCTTGTCCTACAATGAGCAGTTCTTC.

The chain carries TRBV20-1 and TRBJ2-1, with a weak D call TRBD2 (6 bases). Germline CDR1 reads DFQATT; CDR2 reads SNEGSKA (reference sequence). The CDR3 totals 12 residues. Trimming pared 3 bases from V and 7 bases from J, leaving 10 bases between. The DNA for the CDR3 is TGCAGTGCTAGGGGAGGCTGGAATGAGCAGTTCTTC. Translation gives CSARGGWNEQFF.

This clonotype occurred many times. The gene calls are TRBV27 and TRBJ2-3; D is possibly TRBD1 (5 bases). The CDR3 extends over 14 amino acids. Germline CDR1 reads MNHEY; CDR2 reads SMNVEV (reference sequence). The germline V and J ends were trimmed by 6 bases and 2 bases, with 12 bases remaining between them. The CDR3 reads CASSLGRDTDTQYF. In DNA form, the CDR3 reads TGTGCCAGCAGCTTAGGCAGGGACACAGATACGCAGTATTTT.

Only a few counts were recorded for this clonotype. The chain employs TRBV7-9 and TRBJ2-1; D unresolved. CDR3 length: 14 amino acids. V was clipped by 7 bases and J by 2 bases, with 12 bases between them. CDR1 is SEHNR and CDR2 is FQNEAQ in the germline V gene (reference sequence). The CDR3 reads CASTATSPYNEQFF. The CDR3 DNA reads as TGTGCCAGCACCGCCACTTCCCCCTACAATGAGCAGTTCTTC.

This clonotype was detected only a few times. As DNA, the CDR3 is TGCGCCAGCAGCTTGGGGACCGGGGAGCTGTCCCCAGGGACCGGGGAGCTGTTTTTT. Its translation is CASSLGTGELSPGTGELFF. The chain is built from TRBV5-1 and TRBJ2-2; D may be TRBD1 or TRBD2 (5 bases each). With 0 bases removed from V and 5 bases from J, the gap between germline ends came to 23 bases. Germline-derived CDR1 and CDR2 are SGHRS and YFSETQ. The CDR3 is 19 amino acids.

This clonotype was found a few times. CDR3 amino acids: CASSSKLLAGAGDEQFF. CDR3 bases: TGTGCCAGCAGCTCGAAGTTACTAGCGGGAGCTGGGGATGAGCAGTTCTTC. This sequence joins TRBV7-2 and TRBJ2-1; TRBD2 matches at 11 bases. Germline V gene lookup returns CDR1 SGHTA and CDR2 FQGNSA. J was trimmed by 8 bases and V by 4 bases; bases with no gene match: 13. This CDR3 comprises 17 residues.

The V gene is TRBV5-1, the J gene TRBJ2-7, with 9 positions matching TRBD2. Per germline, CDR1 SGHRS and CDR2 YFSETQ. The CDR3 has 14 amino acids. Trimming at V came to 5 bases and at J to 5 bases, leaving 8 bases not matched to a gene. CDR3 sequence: CASRRGGALDEQYF. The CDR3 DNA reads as TGCGCCAGCAGGCGCGGGGGGGCTCTCGACGAGCAGTACTTC.

CDR3 sequence reads: CATGTGENTEAFF. The CDR3, as DNA: TGTGCCACCGGGACAGGGGAGAACACTGAAGCTTTCTTT. This chain connects TRBV7-9 to TRBJ1-1, with TRBD1 matching 10 bases. Germline V lookup: CDR1 SEHNR, CDR2 FQNEAQ (reference sequence). Unmatched junction bases numbered 3, after V lost 10 bases and J lost 1 base. The CDR3 length is 13 residues.

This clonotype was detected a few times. CDR3 residues: CASSLERPEMNEQFF. For the CDR3, the DNA is TGCGCCAGCAGCTTGGAACGGCCTGAGATGAATGAGCAGTTCTTC. The V and J genes are TRBV5-1 and TRBJ2-1; D is undetermined. The CDR3 length is 15 residues. Trimming took off 0 bases at V and 7 bases at J, with 14 bases between the two ends. The germline CDR1 and CDR2 sequences are SGHRS and YFSETQ.

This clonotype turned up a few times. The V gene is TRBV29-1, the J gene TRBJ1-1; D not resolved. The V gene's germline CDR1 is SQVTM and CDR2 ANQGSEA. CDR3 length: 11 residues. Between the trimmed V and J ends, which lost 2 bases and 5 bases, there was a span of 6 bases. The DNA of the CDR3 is TGCAGCGTTGAAATATGGACTGAAGCTTTCTTT. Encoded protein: CSVEIWTEAFF.

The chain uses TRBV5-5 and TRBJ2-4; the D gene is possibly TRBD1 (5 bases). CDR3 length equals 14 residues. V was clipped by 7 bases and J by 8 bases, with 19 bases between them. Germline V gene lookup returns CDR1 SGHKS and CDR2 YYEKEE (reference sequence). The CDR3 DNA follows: TGTGCCAGCGGGGCAGGCTGGGCATCGGACATTCAGTACTTC. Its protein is CASGAGWASDIQYF.

CDR3 region: CASKGREGQQNIQYF. In DNA, the CDR3 is TGCGCCAGCAAAGGGCGGGAGGGCCAGCAAAACATTCAGTACTTC. The chain links TRBV4-1 to TRBJ2-4; 9 bases align to TRBD2. Germline V gene sequence: CDR1 MGHRA, CDR2 YSYEKL. The CDR3 contains 15 residues. V dropped 7 bases and J dropped 5; count of bases not matched to a gene: 9.

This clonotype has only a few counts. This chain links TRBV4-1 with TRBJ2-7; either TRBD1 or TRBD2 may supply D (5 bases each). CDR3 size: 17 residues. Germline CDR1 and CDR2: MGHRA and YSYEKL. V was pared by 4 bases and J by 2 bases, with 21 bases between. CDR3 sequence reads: CASSLWIKLLGAYEQYF. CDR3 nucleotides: TGCGCCAGCAGCCTCTGGATCAAGCTTTTGGGGGCCTACGAGCAGTACTTC.

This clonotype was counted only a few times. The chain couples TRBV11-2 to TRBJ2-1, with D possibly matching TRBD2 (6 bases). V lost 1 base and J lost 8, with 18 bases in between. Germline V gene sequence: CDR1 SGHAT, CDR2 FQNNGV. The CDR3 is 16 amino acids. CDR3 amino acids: CASSLVAGSSLDEQFF. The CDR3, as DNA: TGTGCCAGCAGCTTAGTGGCGGGGAGCTCTTTGGATGAGCAGTTCTTC.

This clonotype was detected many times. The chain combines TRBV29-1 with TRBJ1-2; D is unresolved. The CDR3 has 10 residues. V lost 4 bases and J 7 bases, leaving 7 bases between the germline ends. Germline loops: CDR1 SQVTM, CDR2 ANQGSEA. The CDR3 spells CSVGIGGYTF. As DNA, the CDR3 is TGCAGCGTTGGGATCGGTGGCTACACCTTC.

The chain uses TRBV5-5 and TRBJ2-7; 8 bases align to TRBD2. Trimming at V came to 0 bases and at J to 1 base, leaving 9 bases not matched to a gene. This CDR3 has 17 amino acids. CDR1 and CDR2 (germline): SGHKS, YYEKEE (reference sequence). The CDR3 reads CASSLVARTGGSYEQYF. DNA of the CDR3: TGTGCCAGCAGCTTGGTCGCCAGGACGGGGGGGTCCTACGAGCAGTACTTC.